These 24 T cell receptor beta chains were sequenced from one sample in a study of beta chain features in type 1 diabetes. cDNA synthesis used the whole RNA isolate, giving expressed TCRB sequences. Repertoires were generated with immunoSEQ multiplex PCR, while TCRdb's copy carries only in-frame clones and drops some. The sample shows about 930,000 clones, about 17% of them seen only once. Source material: naive CD4+ T cells from blood. The source of these receptors is a young woman in good health.

The rearrangement links TRBV11-2 to TRBJ2-1; D is unresolved. The CDR3 has 12 amino acids. Trimming left V 5 bases short and J 7 bases short, with 9 bases between. CDR1 and CDR2 (germline): SGHAT, FQNNGV. The chain's CDR3 is CASSPTQNEQFF. The CDR3 DNA is TGTGCCAGCAGCCCCACCCAAAATGAGCAGTTCTTC.

This clone was seen only a few times. The CDR3 spells CASSSELAGMKRNTEAFF. The CDR3 coding sequence is TGTGCCAGCAGCTCGGAACTCGCAGGGATGAAGAGGAACACTGAAGCTTTCTTT. This sequence joins TRBV28 and TRBJ1-1, with a tentative D call TRBD1 (5 bases). The CDR3 loop spans 18 amino acids. Trimming took off 6 bases at V and 1 base at J, with 24 bases between the two ends. Germline assignment: CDR1 MDHEN and CDR2 SYDVKM. The complete variable domain, with remaining parts taken from reference TRBV28 and TRBJ1-1, reads DVKVTQSSRYLVKRTGEKVFLECVQDMDHENMFWYRQDPGLGLRLIYFSYDVKMKEKGDIPEGYSVSREKKERFSLILESASTNQTSMYLCASSSELAGMKRNTEAFFGQGTRLTVV.

As concerns this clone: Different DNA sequences within this sample yield the same CDR3. V gene TRBV5-1 combines with J gene TRBJ2-7, with D maybe TRBD1 (5 bases). In germline, CDR1 is SGHRS, CDR2 YFSETQ. The V end lost 0 bases, the J end lost 1 base, and 14 bases lay between the germline ends. This CDR3 comprises 16 residues. CDR3 region: CASSLAGTGASYEQYF. CDR3 DNA: TGCGCCAGCAGCTTGGCCGGCACAGGCGCGTCCTACGAGCAGTACTTC.

This chain links TRBV11-2 with TRBJ2-3; D gene unclear. CDR1 and CDR2 (germline): SGHAT, FQNNGV. Trimming removed 5 bases at V and 7 bases at J, with 10 bases between. The CDR3 contains 12 residues. The CDR3 sequence is CASSPSAYTQYF. The CDR3 DNA sequence: TGTGCCAGCAGCCCTAGTGCTTATACGCAGTATTTT.

This chain joins TRBV28 and TRBJ2-5; tentatively, D is TRBD1 (5 bases). The germline gives CDR1 MDHEN, CDR2 SYDVKM. The CDR3 has 14 amino acids. V lost 5 bases to trimming and J lost 4 bases, with 14 bases between them. The CDR3 nucleotides are TGTGCCAGCAGTATCCCAGGGTCTTCAGAGACCCAGTACTTC. Protein: CASSIPGSSETQYF.

The genes are TRBV28 and TRBJ2-5; no firm D call. This CDR3 comprises 12 residues. Germline CDR1 MDHEN, CDR2 SYDVKM. V lost 3 bases and J lost 4, with 6 bases in between. The CDR3 loop is CASSFGPETQYF. The DNA for the CDR3 is TGTGCCAGCAGTTTTGGCCCAGAGACCCAGTACTTC.

This sequence joins TRBV5-1 and TRBJ2-2, with D unresolved. V gave up 1 base and J gave up 7 bases, with 5 bases separating them. CDR1 SGHRS and CDR2 YFSETQ come from the germline V gene. This CDR3 is 12 amino acids long. The CDR3 coding sequence is TGCGCCAGCAGCTTGATGGGCGGGGAGCTGTTTTTT. It specifies CASSLMGGELFF.

Here the CDR3 reads CASSLSGKLQYF. The DNA for the CDR3 is TGTGCCAGCAGTTTATCAGGGAAGCTGCAGTACTTC. This chain joins TRBV27 and TRBJ2-7; unclear D gene. Germline values: CDR1 MNHEY, CDR2 SMNVEV (reference sequence). The length of the CDR3 is 12 residues. V was trimmed by 0 bases and J by 9 bases, leaving 9 bases between them.

This clone was picked up a small number of times. The chain carries TRBV6-6 and TRBJ2-3, with 7 bases lining up with TRBD2. V was clipped by 1 base and J by 6 bases; unmatched bases: 4. CDR3 length equals 14 residues. CDR1 is MNHNY, CDR2 SVGAGI, per germline (reference sequence). The CDR3 DNA sequence: TGTGCCAGCAGTTACTTAGCGGGTGGGGATACGCAGTATTTT. Protein product: CASSYLAGGDTQYF.

This clone has just a few counts. The chain uses TRBV6-1 and TRBJ2-3, with TRBD1 identical over 8 bases. Germline V gene lookup returns CDR1 MNHNS and CDR2 SASEGT. Germline trimming cut 4 bases from V and 4 bases from J; bases unmatched to any gene: 7. The CDR3 sequence is 15 residues long. This CDR3 reads CASSAPTGAADTQYF. In DNA, the CDR3 is TGTGCCAGCAGTGCCCCGACAGGGGCGGCAGATACGCAGTATTTT.

The rearrangement links TRBV27 to TRBJ2-1, with D uncertain. The V gene lost 0 bases and the J gene lost 4 bases, with 7 bases spanning the gap. Germline CDR1 is MNHEY and CDR2 is SMNVEV (reference sequence). The CDR3 length is 14 residues. The CDR3 reads CASSLSLGYNEQFF. The CDR3 bases are TGTGCCAGCAGTTTATCTCTGGGGTACAATGAGCAGTTCTTC.

The V gene is TRBV7-3, the J gene TRBJ2-3; perhaps TRBD1 as D (5 bases). V was pared by 4 bases and J by 5 bases, with 13 bases between. This CDR3 has 14 residues. Per the germline V gene, CDR1 is SGHTA and CDR2 is FQGTGA. The CDR3 spells CASSYAGYQDTQYF. The DNA of the CDR3 is TGTGCCAGCAGCTACGCAGGGTATCAAGATACGCAGTATTTT.

The J gene is TRBJ2-3, the V gene TRBV18; 11 nucleotides agree with TRBD2. J gave up 7 bases and V 1 base, and 10 bases lay outside the gene matches. Germline V gene sequence: CDR1 KGHSH, CDR2 LQKENI. The CDR3 is 17 residues long. CDR3 sequence reads: CASSPRLAGGPGNTQYF. CDR3 sequence (DNA): TGTGCCAGCTCACCACGCCTAGCGGGAGGCCCCGGGAATACGCAGTATTTT. The complete variable domain, with remaining parts taken from reference TRBV18 and TRBJ2-3, reads NAGVMQNPRHLVRRRGQEARLRCSPMKGHSHVYWYRQLPEEGLKFMVYLQKENIIDESGMPKERFSAEFPKEGPSILRIQQVVRGDSAAYFCASSPRLAGGPGNTQYFGPGTRLTVL.

This chain connects TRBV9 to TRBJ2-2, with D unclear. The germline V gene encodes CDR1 SGDLS and CDR2 YYNGEE. This CDR3 has 17 amino acids. Trimming shortened V by 0 bases and J by 6 bases, and 18 bases separated the two germline ends. For the CDR3, the DNA is TGTGCCAGCAGCGTAGTAATTACCCCAGAATATGCCGGGGAGCTGTTTTTT. This codes for CASSVVITPEYAGELFF.

The chain couples TRBV7-3 to TRBJ1-1; D might be TRBD1 (5 bases). The germline V gene encodes CDR1 SGHTA and CDR2 FQGTGA. V was clipped by 4 bases and J by 7 bases, with 13 bases between them. The CDR3 is 13 amino acids. The CDR3, as DNA: TGTGCCAGCAGCTCGAGCTCAGGGTTTGAAGCTTTCTTT. It yields the protein CASSSSSGFEAFF.

This clone was seen a handful of times. The V gene is TRBV5-4, the J gene TRBJ1-2; possibly TRBD1 for D (6 bases). Trimming took 0 bases from V and 4 from J, leaving 13 bases between them. Germline-derived CDR1 and CDR2 are SGHNT and YYREEE (reference sequence). The CDR3 is 15 amino acids. CDR3: CASSLGRDNFYGYTF. CDR3 DNA sequence: TGTGCCAGCAGCTTGGGAAGGGACAACTTCTATGGCTACACCTTC. Full variable domain (rest looked up from reference TRBV5-4 and TRBJ1-2): ETGVTQSPTHLIKTRGQQVTLRCSSQSGHNTVSWYQQALGQGPQFIFQYYREEENGRGNFPPRFSGLQFPNYSSELNVNALELDDSALYLCASSLGRDNFYGYTFGSGTRLTVV.

This clone was observed a handful of times. The chain links TRBV11-2 to TRBJ1-1, with D uncertain. Trimming left V 0 bases short and J 10 bases short, with 12 bases between. Germline CDR1 SGHAT, CDR2 FQNNGV. The CDR3 totals 13 residues. CDR3 sequence reads: CASSLDSGSSAFF. The CDR3 DNA is TGTGCCAGCAGCTTAGACTCCGGGTCGTCAGCTTTCTTT.

The V and J genes are TRBV18 and TRBJ2-6; 9 nucleotides align to TRBD1. Trimming cost V 4 bases and J 1 base; bases outside gene matches: 8. The CDR3 covers 18 residues. Per the germline V gene, CDR1 is KGHSH and CDR2 is LQKENI. The chain's CDR3 is CASSQRTGAPSGANVLTF. CDR3 sequence (DNA): TGTGCCAGCTCACAAAGGACAGGGGCGCCGTCTGGGGCCAACGTCCTGACTTTC.

The chain has TRBV28 and TRBJ1-5; TRBD1 might be the D (6 bases). From germline, CDR1 is MDHEN and CDR2 SYDVKM. Trimming removed 7 bases from V and 4 bases from J, with 11 bases in between. CDR3 length: 13 amino acids. The CDR3 DNA reads TGTGCCAGCATCGGACAGTTTAATCAGCCCCAGCATTTT. Residues: CASIGQFNQPQHF.

There are a few counts of this clone. The rearrangement joins TRBV28 to TRBJ2-3, with 10 bases lining up with TRBD2. The ends lost 8 bases at V and 3 bases at J; junction bases unmatched: 5. Germline values: CDR1 MDHEN, CDR2 SYDVKM. The CDR3 runs to 14 residues. CDR3 DNA: TGTGCCAGCGGGGAGGGACTAGCGACAGATACGCAGTATTTT. Protein: CASGEGLATDTQYF.

The chain links TRBV9 to TRBJ1-4; TRBD1 might be the D (5 bases). Trimming removed 4 bases at V and 10 bases at J, with 17 bases between. Germline V gene lookup returns CDR1 SGDLS and CDR2 YYNGEE. This CDR3 is 14 amino acids long. CDR3 sequence: CASSLGLGRGKLFF. The CDR3 nucleotides are TGTGCCAGCAGCCTGGGACTGGGACGGGGAAAACTGTTTTTT. The complete variable domain, with remaining parts taken from reference TRBV9 and TRBJ1-4, reads DSGVTQTPKHLITATGQRVTLRCSPRSGDLSVYWYQQSLDQGLQFLIQYYNGEERAKGNILERFSAQQFPDLHSELNLSSLELGDSALYFCASSLGLGRGKLFFGSGTQLSVL.

V gene TRBV6-5 combines with J gene TRBJ1-2; no definite D call. CDR3 length equals 15 residues. V was clipped by 0 bases and J by 7 bases, with 15 bases between them. Germline V gene sequence: CDR1 MNHEY, CDR2 SVGAGI. CDR3: CASSYSPGAFFGYTF. CDR3 coding DNA: TGTGCCAGCAGTTACTCACCTGGAGCATTCTTTGGCTACACCTTC.

V is TRBV5-1 and J is TRBJ1-4, with D maybe TRBD1 (6 bases). Germline V gives CDR1 SGHRS, CDR2 YFSETQ. Between the trimmed V and J ends, which lost 2 bases and 8 bases, there was a span of 7 bases. The length of the CDR3 is 12 residues. Written as DNA, the CDR3 is TGCGCCAGCAGCTTTGGGGGCGAAAAACTGTTTTTT. Amino acid sequence: CASSFGGEKLFF.

CDR3 nucleotide sequence: TGTGCCAGCAGCCGCTCCTCCGGGCGATTCGTCGAGCAGTTCTTC. As protein: CASSRSSGRFVEQFF. This chain joins TRBV7-2 and TRBJ2-1; D is uncertain. The CDR3 is 15 residues long. The V gene lost 5 bases and the J gene lost 10 bases, with 21 bases spanning the gap. Germline V lookup: CDR1 SGHTA, CDR2 FQGNSA.